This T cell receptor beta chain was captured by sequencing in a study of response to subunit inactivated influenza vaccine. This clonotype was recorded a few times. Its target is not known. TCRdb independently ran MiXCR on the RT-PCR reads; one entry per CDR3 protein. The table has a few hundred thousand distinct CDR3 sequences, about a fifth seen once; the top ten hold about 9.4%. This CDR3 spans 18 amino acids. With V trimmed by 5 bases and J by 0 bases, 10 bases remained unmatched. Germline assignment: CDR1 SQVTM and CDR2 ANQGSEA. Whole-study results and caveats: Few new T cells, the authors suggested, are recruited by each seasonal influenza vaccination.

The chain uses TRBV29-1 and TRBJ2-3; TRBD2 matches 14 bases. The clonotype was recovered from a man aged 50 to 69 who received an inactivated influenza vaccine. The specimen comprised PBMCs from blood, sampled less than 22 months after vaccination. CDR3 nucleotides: TGCAGCGTTAGAGGACTAGCGGGAGGATATTCTAGCACAGATACGCAGTATTTT. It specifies CSVRGLAGGYSSTDTQYF.